One T cell receptor (beta chain) is described in this entry. Antigen unknown. These data come from a study of graft-versus-host responses after intestinal transplantation. Looking at the study overall: Every one of the recipients received anti-thymocyte globulin induction and afterwards took tacrolimus and steroids for around 3 years. Whole-study findings and limits: Some patients had graft-donor T cell macrochimerism. In their allografts, the ratios of graft-versus-host to host-versus-graft T cell clones were high. Researchers found GvH clones in recipient marrow, and some showed up first in ileum or blood. HvG clone declines early post-transplant were associated with peak circulating GvH levels.

The CDR3 is 16 amino acids. In germline, CDR1 is PRHDT, CDR2 FYEKMQ (reference sequence). Germline trimming cut 5 bases from V and 6 bases from J; bases unmatched to any gene: 7. Profiled with immunoSEQ multiplex PCR; TCRdb holds only in-frame clones, not every one. In the table there are tens of thousands of clones, about 94% of which are singletons. The sample consisted of PBMCs, taken 16 days after intestinal transplant. J is TRBJ2-3 and V is TRBV13, with 14 bases aligning to TRBD2. The clonotype comes from a human patient who received an intestinal transplant, so some T cells may come from the graft donor. CDR3 protein: CASSLRLAGGPDTQYF. The CDR3 region has the DNA TGTGCCAGCAGCCTGCGACTAGCGGGAGGGCCGGATACGCAGTATTTT.